These 32 T cell receptor beta chains originate from one sample sequenced in a study of T-cell memory formation after mild COVID-19. TCRdb passed the 5' RACE reads through MiXCR, listing each CDR3 protein once. There are 350,000 to 500,000 distinct CDR3 sequences in the sample; around a quarter occur only once, and about 12% lies in the top ten. Sample: PBMCs or a T cell subset sorted from them (not recorded which). The receptor source for this set is an adult woman who had mild COVID-19 (a few samples of this study predate the infection). Cell type and time point are not known.

The gene calls are TRBV5-5 and TRBJ2-7; TRBD2 agrees at 15 bases. Per germline, CDR1 SGHKS and CDR2 YYEKEE (reference sequence). The CDR3 spans 18 residues. The J segment lost 1 base and the V segment lost 0 bases, leaving 5 bases of the junction unmatched. CDR3 residues: CASSLAGLAGGLSYEQYF. In nucleotides, the CDR3 is TGTGCCAGCAGCTTGGCGGGACTAGCGGGGGGTCTTTCCTACGAGCAGTACTTC.

The chain joins TRBV9 to TRBJ1-2; 10 bases map to TRBD1. J lost 0 bases, V lost 4 bases, and 18 bases had no gene match. Germline-derived CDR1 and CDR2 are SGDLS and YYNGEE. The CDR3 has 20 amino acids. CDR3 sequence (DNA): TGTGCCAGCAGCAGTAGCCGGAAGACAGGGGGCGCGGTAGCTAACTATGGCTACACCTTC. Protein: CASSSSRKTGGAVANYGYTF.

There are a few counts of this clonotype. CDR3 DNA sequence: TGTGCCAGCAGTTTTCGGGAACAGAAAGCTTTCTTT. It codes for CASSFREQKAFF. The genes are TRBV12-3 or TRBV12-4 and TRBJ1-1; D is ambiguous. The CDR3 has 12 amino acids. The ends were cut back, 3 bases at V and 9 bases at J, with 11 bases in the middle.

The chain combines TRBV20-1 with TRBJ1-5, with a weak D call TRBD1 (5 bases). Looked up from germline, CDR1 is DFQATT and CDR2 is SNEGSKA (reference sequence). CDR3 size: 12 residues. V shed 8 bases and J shed 2 bases, with 10 bases lying between them. The CDR3 sequence: CSQRGRNQPQHF. The CDR3, as DNA: TGCAGTCAGCGGGGCCGCAATCAGCCCCAGCATTTT.

The chain recombines TRBV12-3 or TRBV12-4 with TRBJ1-6; D call uncertain. V was clipped by 6 bases and J by 7 bases, with 10 bases between them. The CDR3 spans 13 residues. The CDR3: CASRPWENSPLHF. In DNA form, the CDR3 reads TGTGCCAGCAGGCCTTGGGAGAATTCACCCCTCCACTTT.

This chain connects TRBV7-8 to TRBJ2-1, with D maybe TRBD2 (5 bases). Trimming stripped 4 bases from V and 10 bases from J, with 8 bases between. The CDR3 has 11 amino acids. Germline CDR1 reads SGHVS; CDR2 reads FQNEAQ. The CDR3 sequence: CASSSSREQFF. In nucleotides, the CDR3 is TGTGCCAGCAGCTCTAGCAGGGAGCAGTTCTTC.

This clonotype has a handful of counts. This sequence joins TRBV25-1 and TRBJ1-1; no clear D gene. Trimming removed 3 bases from V and 4 bases from J, with 3 bases in between. There are 11 residues in the CDR3. CDR1 and CDR2 from the germline V gene are MGHDK and SYGVNS. CDR3: CASSDRTEAFF. CDR3 in DNA: TGTGCCAGCAGTGACCGCACTGAAGCTTTCTTT.

The sample holds a few counts of this clonotype. This chain connects TRBV20-1 to TRBJ2-2, with D unclear. Germline V gives CDR1 DFQATT, CDR2 SNEGSKA (reference sequence). Trimming stripped 1 base from V and 6 bases from J, with 6 bases between. This CDR3 has 12 amino acids. The chain's CDR3 is CSARGVAGELFF. The CDR3 nucleotides read TGCAGTGCTAGAGGGGTCGCCGGGGAGCTGTTTTTT.

The rearrangement links TRBV7-2 to TRBJ1-5, with TRBD1 as a possible D gene (6 bases). Trimming took off 3 bases at V and 7 bases at J, with 13 bases between the two ends. The CDR3 is 14 amino acids. Germline values: CDR1 SGHTA, CDR2 FQGNSA. CDR3 residues: CASSFNRVGQPQHF. The CDR3 DNA is TGTGCCAGCAGCTTCAACAGGGTTGGACAGCCCCAGCATTTT.

This clonotype was counted a few times. V is TRBV5-1 and J is TRBJ1-1; TRBD1 matches at 7 bases. Germline values: CDR1 SGHRS, CDR2 YFSETQ. Germline trimming cut 4 bases from V and 1 base from J; bases unmatched to any gene: 10. This CDR3 region has 16 residues. The chain's CDR3 is CASSRLSGQPNTEAFF. In DNA, the CDR3 is TGCGCCAGCAGCCGATTATCGGGACAGCCGAACACTGAAGCTTTCTTT.

This chain connects TRBV30 to TRBJ1-2; D gene uncertain. V was trimmed by 2 bases and J by 0 bases, leaving 10 bases between them. CDR3 size: 14 residues. The germline CDR1 and CDR2 sequences are GTSNPN and SVGIG (reference sequence). As DNA, the CDR3 is TGTGCCTGGAGTAGAGAATTTCCTAACTATGGCTACACCTTC. It codes for CAWSREFPNYGYTF.

The rearrangement joins TRBV20-1 to TRBJ1-1, with TRBD1 matching over 8 bases. CDR1 and CDR2 (germline): DFQATT, SNEGSKA (reference sequence). The CDR3 loop spans 13 amino acids. J lost 10 bases, V lost 3 bases, and 10 bases had no gene match. The CDR3 sequence: CSASQGAGAGAFF. CDR3 DNA sequence: TGCAGTGCTAGCCAGGGGGCGGGAGCGGGAGCTTTCTTT.

The chain carries TRBV2 and TRBJ2-7; 9 bases match TRBD1. The trim removed 11 bases at V and 6 bases at J, leaving 5 bases unmatched. The germline V gene has CDR1 SNHLY and CDR2 FYNNEI. This CDR3 is 11 amino acids long. DNA for the CDR3: TGTGCCCACAGGGACAGGGCCGAGCAGTACTTC. Amino acids: CAHRDRAEQYF.

V usage is TRBV14 and J usage is TRBJ2-7; a possible D gene is TRBD1 (6 bases). V dropped 1 base and J dropped 3 bases, with 13 bases sitting between them. The CDR3 covers 15 residues. Per germline, CDR1 SGHDN and CDR2 FVKESK. CDR3 protein: CASSQGSGAIYEQYF. Written as DNA, the CDR3 is TGTGCCAGCAGCCAAGGGTCAGGGGCCATCTACGAGCAGTACTTC.

This clonotype occurred once. This chain links TRBV5-1 with TRBJ1-4, with 7 nucleotides matching TRBD1. V shed 4 bases, J shed 8 bases, and the junction held 8 bases outside the gene matches. Germline assignment: CDR1 SGHRS and CDR2 YFSETQ. CDR3 length: 14 residues. CDR3 coding DNA: TGCGCCAGCAGCGTCCCAGGGGGTGGGGAAAAACTGTTTTTT. Residues: CASSVPGGGEKLFF.

Written as DNA, the CDR3 is TGTGCCAGCAGAGGGACTACCTCTCCCCTCGGGGTGCAGTTCTTC. Residues: CASRGTTSPLGVQFF. This chain uses TRBV5-6 with TRBJ2-1; 7 positions agree with TRBD2. Germline V gene lookup returns CDR1 SGHDT and CDR2 YYEEEE. The V segment lost 5 bases and the J segment 12 bases; nucleotides outside the gene matches: 17. The CDR3 loop spans 15 amino acids.

There are a few counts of this clonotype. This sequence joins TRBV19 and TRBJ2-1, with 7 bases matching TRBD2. This CDR3 spans 15 amino acids. Germline V gives CDR1 LNHDA, CDR2 SQIVND (reference sequence). Unmatched junction bases numbered 8, after V lost 7 bases and J lost 2 bases. The CDR3 here is CASTPGTMPYNEQFF. In DNA, the CDR3 is TGTGCCAGTACTCCCGGGACTATGCCCTACAATGAGCAGTTCTTC.

This clonotype came up a few times. The rearrangement uses TRBV6-5 and TRBJ2-1; unclear D gene. Trimming took off 2 bases at V and 3 bases at J, with 11 bases between the two ends. The V gene's germline CDR1 is MNHEY and CDR2 SVGAGI. The CDR3 has 15 residues. This CDR3 reads CASSYMLGIYNEQFF. CDR3 DNA: TGTGCCAGCAGTTACATGCTAGGAATCTACAATGAGCAGTTCTTC.

This clonotype occurred a few times. The chain is built from TRBV7-6 and TRBJ2-1; 9 bases agree with TRBD2. Per the germline V gene, CDR1 is SGHVS and CDR2 is FNYEAQ. This CDR3 comprises 19 residues. Germline trimming cut 2 bases from V and 1 base from J; bases unmatched to any gene: 12. The CDR3 sequence is CASSLKAREGRGSYNEQFF. The DNA of the CDR3 is TGTGCCAGCAGCTTAAAGGCGCGGGAGGGCCGAGGGTCCTACAATGAGCAGTTCTTC.

The chain combines TRBV7-2 with TRBJ2-3; 7 bases match TRBD2. There are 12 residues in the CDR3. V lost 3 bases, J lost 9 bases, and 3 bases stayed unmatched. Germline CDR1 and CDR2: SGHTA and FQGNSA. In DNA, the CDR3 is TGTGCCAGCAGCTTGAGCGGGATAACGCAGTATTTT. Translation: CASSLSGITQYF.

The V gene is TRBV18, the J gene TRBJ2-4; TRBD2 matches 7 bases. Germline CDR1 and CDR2: KGHSH and LQKENI. This CDR3 is 16 amino acids long. Germline trimming cut 5 bases from V and 0 bases from J; bases unmatched to any gene: 7. CDR3 nucleotide sequence: TGTGCCAGCTCAGTCGGGGGGACCCTAGCCAAAAACATTCAGTACTTC. This gives the protein CASSVGGTLAKNIQYF.

This clonotype was seen a handful of times. V is TRBV12-3 or TRBV12-4 and J is TRBJ1-6; D not resolved. V gave up 11 bases and J gave up 9 bases, with 20 bases separating them. The CDR3 is made up of 14 amino acids. CDR3 residues: CASFRAGSTSPLHF. CDR3 in DNA: TGTGCCTCCTTTCGGGCGGGCAGCACTTCACCCCTCCACTTT.

Only a few counts were recorded for this clonotype. The V and J genes are TRBV7-9 and TRBJ1-1; tentative D call: TRBD1 (5 bases). CDR3 length: 14 amino acids. The V end was cut by 0 bases, the J end by 6 bases, with 11 bases between. Germline V gives CDR1 SEHNR, CDR2 FQNEAQ (reference sequence). The CDR3 sequence: CASSLAGVGPEAFF. CDR3 DNA sequence: TGTGCCAGCAGCTTAGCAGGGGTGGGCCCTGAAGCTTTCTTT. The whole variable domain, filled in from reference TRBV7-9 and TRBJ1-1, reads DTGVSQNPRHKITKRGQNVTFRCDPISEHNRLYWYRQTLGQGPEFLTYFQNEAQLEKSRLLSDRFSAERPKGSFSTLEIQRTEQGDSAMYLCASSLAGVGPEAFFGQGTRLTVV.

The CDR3 sequence is CASSLLSQQVTEAFF. The CDR3 nucleotides read TGTGCCAGCAGCTTATTGTCCCAACAGGTCACTGAAGCTTTCTTT. The chain has TRBV7-8 and TRBJ1-1; tentatively, D is TRBD1 (5 bases). Germline V gene sequence: CDR1 SGHVS, CDR2 FQNEAQ. CDR3 size: 15 residues. Deletions cut 2 bases from V and 4 bases from J, with 14 bases between. Looking up the rest from reference TRBV7-8 and TRBJ1-1 gives the full variable domain: GAGVSQSPRYKVAKRGQDVALRCDPISGHVSLFWYQQALGQGPEFLTYFQNEAQLDKSGLPSDRFFAERPEGSVSTLKIQRTQQEDSAVYLCASSLLSQQVTEAFFGQGTRLTVV.

A few counts support this clonotype. The V call is TRBV7-2, the J call TRBJ2-1; D perhaps matches TRBD2 (6 bases). This CDR3 is built from 17 residues. Trimming cost V 0 bases and J 2 bases, with 14 bases left between them. From germline, CDR1 is SGHTA and CDR2 FQGNSA. CDR3 DNA: TGTGCCAGCAGCTTAGCGGCGGGGCGGGTAGCCTACAATGAGCAGTTCTTC. Its translation: CASSLAAGRVAYNEQFF.

The gene calls are TRBV9 and TRBJ2-2, with D possibly matching TRBD1 (6 bases). The germline gives CDR1 SGDLS, CDR2 YYNGEE. The CDR3 length is 15 residues. V was shortened by 6 bases and J by 4 bases, with 16 bases between the two germline ends. The CDR3: CASTGKGVPTGELFF. The DNA of the CDR3 is TGTGCCAGCACCGGAAAGGGGGTTCCCACCGGGGAGCTGTTTTTT.

This clonotype has ten or more counts. The rearrangement joins TRBV19 to TRBJ2-3, with D possibly matching TRBD2 (5 bases). Germline assignment: CDR1 LNHDA and CDR2 SQIVND (reference sequence). The length of the CDR3 is 14 residues. V dropped 0 bases and J dropped 4 bases, with 8 bases sitting between them. The CDR3 sequence: CASSIEGRSDTQYF. The CDR3 coding sequence is TGTGCCAGTAGTATAGAAGGGAGATCAGATACGCAGTATTTT. Based on the CDR3 plus reference TRBV19 and TRBJ2-3, the full variable domain is DGGITQSPKYLFRKEGQNVTLSCEQNLNHDAMYWYRQDPGQGLRLIYYSQIVNDFQKGDIAEGYSVSREKKESFPLTVTSAQKNPTAFYLCASSIEGRSDTQYFGPGTRLTVL.

This clonotype has more than one count but fewer than ten. The rearrangement links TRBV4-3 to TRBJ2-7, with D tentatively TRBD1 or TRBD2 (5 bases each). This CDR3 has 15 residues. The V gene's germline CDR1 is LGHNA and CDR2 YSLEER. The ends were cut back, 4 bases at V and 7 bases at J, with 20 bases in the middle. In DNA, the CDR3 is TGCGCCAGCAGCCTAGTTGTGGGGACCCCTCGAGAGCAGTACTTC. Translation gives CASSLVVGTPREQYF.

The chain employs TRBV7-8 and TRBJ2-3, with 8 bases aligning to TRBD2. V lost 1 base to trimming and J lost 2 bases; unmatched junction nucleotides: 5. CDR1 SGHVS and CDR2 FQNEAQ come from the germline V gene. The CDR3 length is 16 residues. The DNA of the CDR3 is TGTGCCAGCAGCTTAGTACGGCGGGGGGTCACAGATACGCAGTATTTT. It encodes CASSLVRRGVTDTQYF. The full variable domain, with the rest looked up from reference TRBV7-8 and TRBJ2-3, is GAGVSQSPRYKVAKRGQDVALRCDPISGHVSLFWYQQALGQGPEFLTYFQNEAQLDKSGLPSDRFFAERPEGSVSTLKIQRTQQEDSAVYLCASSLVRRGVTDTQYFGPGTRLTVL.

This clonotype was seen only a few times. This chain uses TRBV20-1 with TRBJ2-3, with D possibly being TRBD2 (6 bases). Germline CDR1 and CDR2: DFQATT and SNEGSKA (reference sequence). Trimming pared 0 bases from V and 0 bases from J, leaving 10 bases between. CDR3 length: 15 residues. The CDR3 is CSARDPSGSTDTQYF. CDR3 sequence (DNA): TGCAGTGCTAGAGATCCGAGCGGGAGCACAGATACGCAGTATTTT.

This clonotype was seen many times. The genes are TRBV11-2 and TRBJ2-1; 9 bases are a match to TRBD2. Losses at the gene ends were 1 base for V and 9 bases for J; bases not matched to a gene: 10. The CDR3 contains 16 residues. CDR1 is SGHAT and CDR2 is FQNNGV in the germline V gene. CDR3 amino acids: CASSLGIRSGGPEQFF. CDR3 coding DNA: TGTGCCAGCAGCTTAGGGATCCGCAGCGGGGGGCCTGAGCAGTTCTTC.

This clonotype has more than one count but fewer than ten. The V and J genes are TRBV7-9 and TRBJ2-5, with D possibly TRBD2 on 5 matching bases. The germline V gene has CDR1 SEHNR and CDR2 FQNEAQ (reference sequence). V was clipped by 5 bases and J by 5 bases, with 15 bases between them. CDR3 size: 14 residues. CDR3 sequence reads: CASSLRGARETQYF. CDR3 bases: TGTGCCAGCAGCCTACGGGGTGCTCGGGAGACCCAGTACTTC. Looking up the rest from reference TRBV7-9 and TRBJ2-5 gives the full variable domain: DTGVSQNPRHKITKRGQNVTFRCDPISEHNRLYWYRQTLGQGPEFLTYFQNEAQLEKSRLLSDRFSAERPKGSFSTLEIQRTEQGDSAMYLCASSLRGARETQYFGPGTRLLVL.